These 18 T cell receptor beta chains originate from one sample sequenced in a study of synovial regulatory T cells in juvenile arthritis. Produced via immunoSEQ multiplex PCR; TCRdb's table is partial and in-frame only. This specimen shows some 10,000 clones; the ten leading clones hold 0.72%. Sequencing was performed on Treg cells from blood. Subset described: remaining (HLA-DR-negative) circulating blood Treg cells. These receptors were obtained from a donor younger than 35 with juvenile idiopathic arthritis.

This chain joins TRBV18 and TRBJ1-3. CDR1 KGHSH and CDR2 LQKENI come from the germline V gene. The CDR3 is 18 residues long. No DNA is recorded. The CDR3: CASSPLPFGQRSGNTIYF.

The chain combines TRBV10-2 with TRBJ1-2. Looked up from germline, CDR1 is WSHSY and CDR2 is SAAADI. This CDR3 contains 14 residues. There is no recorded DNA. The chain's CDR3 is CATRAGLANYGYTF.

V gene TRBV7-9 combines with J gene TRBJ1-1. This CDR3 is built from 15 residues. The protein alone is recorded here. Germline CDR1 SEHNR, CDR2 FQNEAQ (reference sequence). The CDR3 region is CASSPMGGRYPEAFF. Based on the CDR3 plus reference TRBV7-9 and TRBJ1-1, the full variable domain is DTGVSQNPRHKITKRGQNVTFRCDPISEHNRLYWYRQTLGQGPEFLTYFQNEAQLEKSRLLSDRFSAERPKGSFSTLEIQRTEQGDSAMYLCASSPMGGRYPEAFFGQGTRLTVV.

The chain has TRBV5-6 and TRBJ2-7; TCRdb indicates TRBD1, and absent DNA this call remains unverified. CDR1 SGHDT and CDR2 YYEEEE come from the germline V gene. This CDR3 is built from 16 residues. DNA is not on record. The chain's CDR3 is CASSQASAGIFYEQYF.

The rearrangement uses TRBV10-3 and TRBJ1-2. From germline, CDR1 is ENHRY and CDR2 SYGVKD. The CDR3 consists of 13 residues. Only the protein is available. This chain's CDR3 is CAISERARYGYTF.

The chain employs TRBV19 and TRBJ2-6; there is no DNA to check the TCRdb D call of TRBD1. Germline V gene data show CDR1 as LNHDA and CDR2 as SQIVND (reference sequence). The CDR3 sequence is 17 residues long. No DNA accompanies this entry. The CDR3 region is CASSIIGRGAGANVLTF.

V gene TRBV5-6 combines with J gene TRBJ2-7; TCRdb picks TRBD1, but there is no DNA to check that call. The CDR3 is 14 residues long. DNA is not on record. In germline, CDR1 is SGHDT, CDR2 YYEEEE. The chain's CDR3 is CASSLRDRGSRQYF.

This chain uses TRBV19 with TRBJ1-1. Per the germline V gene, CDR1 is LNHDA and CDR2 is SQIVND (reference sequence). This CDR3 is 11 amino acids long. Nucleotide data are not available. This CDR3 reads CASMGRGTAFF.

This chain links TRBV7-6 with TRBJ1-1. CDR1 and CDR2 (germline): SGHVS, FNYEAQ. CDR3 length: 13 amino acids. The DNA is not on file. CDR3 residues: CASSLNGDTEAFF.

This CDR3 is CAWSVGGAETQYF. The chain combines TRBV30 with TRBJ2-5; no DNA is available, so the TRBD2 call from TCRdb remains unchecked. Germline CDR1 and CDR2: GTSNPN and SVGIG (reference sequence). The CDR3 spans 13 residues. No nucleotide data were recorded.

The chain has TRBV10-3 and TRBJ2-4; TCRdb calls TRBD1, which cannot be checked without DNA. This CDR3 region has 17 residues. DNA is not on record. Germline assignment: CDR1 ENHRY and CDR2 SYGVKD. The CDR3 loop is CAISEPPFRVAKNIQYF.

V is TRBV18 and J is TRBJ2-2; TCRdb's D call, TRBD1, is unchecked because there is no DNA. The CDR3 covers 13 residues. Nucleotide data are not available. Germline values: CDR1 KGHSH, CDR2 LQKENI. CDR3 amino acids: CASSPAGTGELFF.

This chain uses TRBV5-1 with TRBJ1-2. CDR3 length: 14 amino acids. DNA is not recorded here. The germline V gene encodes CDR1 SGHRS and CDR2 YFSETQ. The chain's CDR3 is CASSQPGDSWGYTF.

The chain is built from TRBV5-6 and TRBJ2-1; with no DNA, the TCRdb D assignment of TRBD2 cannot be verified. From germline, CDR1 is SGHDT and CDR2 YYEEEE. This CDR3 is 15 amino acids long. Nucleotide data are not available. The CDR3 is CASSFGLAGGHEQFF.

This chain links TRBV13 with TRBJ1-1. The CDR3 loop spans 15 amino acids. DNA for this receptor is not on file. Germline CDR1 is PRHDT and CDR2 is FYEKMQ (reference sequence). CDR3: CASSSYLTLNTEAFF.

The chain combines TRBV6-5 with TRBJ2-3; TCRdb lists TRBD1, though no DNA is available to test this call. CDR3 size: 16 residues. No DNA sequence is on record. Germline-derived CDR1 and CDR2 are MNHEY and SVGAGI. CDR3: CASSYSHRAATDTQYF.

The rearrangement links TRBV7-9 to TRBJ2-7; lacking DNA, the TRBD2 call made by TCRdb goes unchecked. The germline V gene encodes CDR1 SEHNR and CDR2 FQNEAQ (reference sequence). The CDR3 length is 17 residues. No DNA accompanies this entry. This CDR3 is CASTQRTGASGGYEQYF.

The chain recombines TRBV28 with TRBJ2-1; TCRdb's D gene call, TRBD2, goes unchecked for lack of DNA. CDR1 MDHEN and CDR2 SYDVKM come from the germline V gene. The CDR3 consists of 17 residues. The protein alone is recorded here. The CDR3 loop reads CASSLSGVGPVGNEQFF.